One and the same sample provided the 28 T cell receptor beta chains below, sequenced in a study of cytomegalovirus exposure and HLA in healthy donors. The PCR employed 60 Vbeta primers together with 13 Jbeta primers. Profiled with immunoSEQ multiplex PCR; TCRdb holds only in-frame clones, not every one. The profile covers approximately 160,000 clones, with just over 75% appearing a single time and roughly 1.6% taken by the ten largest. The specimen sequenced was PBMCs. The source of these receptors is a man aged 35-49 years in good health and CMV-seronegative.

The chain couples TRBV7-8 to TRBJ1-1; 9 bases are a match to TRBD1. V trimming: 4 bases; J trimming: 5 bases; junction bases outside the gene matches: 8. There are 15 residues in the CDR3. Germline V gene lookup returns CDR1 SGHVS and CDR2 FQNEAQ. This CDR3 is CASSSTGQGGTEAFF. The CDR3 nucleotides read TGTGCCAGCAGCTCCACGGGACAGGGAGGAACTGAAGCTTTCTTT.

This clone came up a few times. V and J are TRBV6-6 and TRBJ2-2, with D possibly TRBD1 on 5 matching bases. Germline V gene lookup returns CDR1 MNHNY and CDR2 SVGAGI (reference sequence). The V and J ends lost 7 bases and 5 bases respectively, with 20 bases between them. The CDR3 has 16 residues. DNA for the CDR3: TGTGCCAGCACCTCGGACATCCTAAGGGGTACCGGGGAGCTGTTTTTT. Amino acids: CASTSDILRGTGELFF.

To note about this clone: The junction shows a germline mismatch at one end, possibly a read error. The J gene is TRBJ2-6, the V gene TRBV6-1; D possibly corresponds to TRBD1 (5 bases). This CDR3 has 18 amino acids. The germline V gene has CDR1 MNHNS and CDR2 SASEGT. Here the CDR3 DNA reads TGTGCCAGCAGTGAAGCGCAGGGCACGAGCTCTGGGGCCAACGGCCTGACTTTC. This gives the protein CASSEAQGTSSGANGLTF.

The chain carries TRBV5-1 and TRBJ1-2; 7 bases are a match to TRBD1. Germline V gene lookup returns CDR1 SGHRS and CDR2 YFSETQ. Unmatched junction bases numbered 11, after V lost 5 bases and J lost 4 bases. The CDR3 is 15 amino acids. CDR3 nucleotides: TGCGCCAGCAGTCCCCAGGGGGGAATCTCCTATGGCTACACCTTC. Amino acids: CASSPQGGISYGYTF.

The chain joins TRBV9 to TRBJ2-6, with D tentatively TRBD2 (5 bases). Germline V gives CDR1 SGDLS, CDR2 YYNGEE. Trimming cost V 4 bases and J 0 bases, with 14 bases left between them. The CDR3 runs to 17 residues. The CDR3 region has the DNA TGTGCCAGCAGCATTACTAGGGAGAGCTCTGGGGCCAACGTCCTGACTTTC. It translates to CASSITRESSGANVLTF. The full variable domain, completed using reference TRBV9 and TRBJ2-6, is DSGVTQTPKHLITATGQRVTLRCSPRSGDLSVYWYQQSLDQGLQFLIQYYNGEERAKGNILERFSAQQFPDLHSELNLSSLELGDSALYFCASSITRESSGANVLTFGAGSRLTVL.

This clone was seen only once. The chain couples TRBV4-2 to TRBJ2-7; 12 positions agree with TRBD2. Germline V gene lookup returns CDR1 LGHNA and CDR2 YNFKEQ. The ends lost 1 base at V and 3 bases at J; junction bases unmatched: 1. This CDR3 region has 15 residues. The CDR3 here is CASSQGLAGVYEQYV. The CDR3 DNA sequence: TGTGCCAGCAGCCAAGGACTAGCGGGGGTCTACGAGCAGTACGTC.

The chain has TRBV11-2 and TRBJ1-4; D ambiguous. The ends were cut back, 3 bases at V and 8 bases at J, with 4 bases in the middle. The CDR3 runs to 11 residues. The germline gives CDR1 SGHAT, CDR2 FQNNGV. CDR3 amino acids: CASSLREKLFF. The CDR3 bases are TGTGCCAGCAGCTTGCGGGAAAAACTGTTTTTT.

The V call is TRBV6-1, the J call TRBJ2-1; 10 bases fit TRBD2. CDR1 and CDR2 from the germline V gene are MNHNS and SASEGT. This CDR3 spans 17 amino acids. Unmatched junction bases numbered 7, after V lost 4 bases and J lost 1 base. Here the CDR3 DNA reads TGTGCCAGCAGTGTTCAAGCGACTAGCGGGTCCTACAATGAGCAGTTCTTC. Its translation: CASSVQATSGSYNEQFF.

The chain links TRBV5-1 to TRBJ2-3; 7 bases match TRBD2. Germline V CDR1 and CDR2: SGHRS, YFSETQ. The CDR3 is 16 amino acids. J lost 5 bases, V lost 3 bases, and 12 bases had no gene match. CDR3 DNA: TGCGCCAGCAGCTCTAGCGGTGGGTACTTGGGAGATACGCAGTATTTT. Its protein product is CASSSSGGYLGDTQYF.

This chain uses TRBV5-1 with TRBJ2-5; 13 bases fit TRBD2. CDR1 is SGHRS, CDR2 YFSETQ, per germline. J was trimmed by 7 bases and V by 4 bases; bases with no gene match: 10. The CDR3 length is 16 residues. As DNA, the CDR3 is TGCGCCAGCAGCACCGGGACTAGCGGGATCAGGGCGACCCAGTACTTC. This encodes CASSTGTSGIRATQYF.

The chain recombines TRBV28 with TRBJ2-7, with a possible D match to TRBD1 (6 bases). The germline V gene encodes CDR1 MDHEN and CDR2 SYDVKM. Trimming left V 7 bases short and J 3 bases short, with 13 bases between. The CDR3 extends over 13 amino acids. The CDR3 here is CASTGTPNYEQYF. The CDR3 bases are TGTGCCAGCACCGGGACACCTAACTACGAGCAGTACTTC. Looking up the rest from reference TRBV28 and TRBJ2-7 gives the full variable domain: DVKVTQSSRYLVKRTGEKVFLECVQDMDHENMFWYRQDPGLGLRLIYFSYDVKMKEKGDIPEGYSVSREKKERFSLILESASTNQTSMYLCASTGTPNYEQYFGPGTRLTVT.

V gene TRBV10-1 combines with J gene TRBJ2-1; D is perhaps TRBD1 (6 bases). The germline V gene has CDR1 WNHNN and CDR2 SYGVQD (reference sequence). V lost 5 bases and J lost 2, with 16 bases in between. The CDR3 totals 16 residues. The CDR3 region is CASSFSGERPYNEQFF. CDR3 DNA sequence: TGCGCCAGCAGTTTCTCAGGGGAACGGCCCTACAATGAGCAGTTCTTC.

V and J are TRBV30 and TRBJ2-7; 10 bases are a match to TRBD1. The J segment lost 0 bases and the V segment lost 8 bases, leaving 4 bases of the junction unmatched. Germline-derived CDR1 and CDR2 are GTSNPN and SVGIG (reference sequence). The CDR3 covers 13 residues. The CDR3 bases are TGTGCCGGTGGACAGGGGGTCTCCTACGAGCAGTACTTC. Encoded protein: CAGGQGVSYEQYF.

This clone showed up just once. The rearrangement links TRBV9 to TRBJ2-3; possible D gene TRBD2, 6 bases. Per the germline V gene, CDR1 is SGDLS and CDR2 is YYNGEE. The CDR3 length is 13 residues. V lost 4 bases, J lost 6 bases, and 12 bases lay in between. The CDR3: CASSRSGPDTQYF. The CDR3 bases are TGTGCCAGCAGCCGTAGCGGTCCCGATACGCAGTATTTT. Using reference TRBV9 and TRBJ2-3 for the parts outside the CDR3, the full variable domain is DSGVTQTPKHLITATGQRVTLRCSPRSGDLSVYWYQQSLDQGLQFLIQYYNGEERAKGNILERFSAQQFPDLHSELNLSSLELGDSALYFCASSRSGPDTQYFGPGTRLTVL.

Remarks on this clone: Other nucleotide sequences from this sample produce the same CDR3. The chain carries TRBV5-1 and TRBJ1-3; D not certain. Germline V gene sequence: CDR1 SGHRS, CDR2 YFSETQ. The length of the CDR3 is 15 residues. V shed 0 bases and J shed 0 bases, with 7 bases lying between them. The DNA of the CDR3 is TGCGCCAGCAGCTTGGCGGGATTCTCTGGAAACACCATATATTTT. Translated: CASSLAGFSGNTIYF.

The V and J genes are TRBV9 and TRBJ2-1; D might be TRBD1 (5 bases). V was shortened by 0 bases and J by 6 bases, with 16 bases between the two germline ends. The CDR3 runs 16 residues. CDR1 and CDR2 (germline): SGDLS, YYNGEE. The CDR3 sequence is CASSVVRGGGVNEQFF. CDR3 DNA sequence: TGTGCCAGCAGCGTAGTTAGGGGCGGTGGGGTCAATGAGCAGTTCTTC.

This clone was observed once. This chain joins TRBV9 and TRBJ1-1, with D perhaps matching TRBD1 (5 bases). Germline loops: CDR1 SGDLS, CDR2 YYNGEE. The length of the CDR3 is 14 residues. Trimming stripped 0 bases from V and 1 base from J, with 7 bases between. The CDR3, as DNA: TGTGCCAGCAGCGTAGCGGGGGGGAACACTGAAGCTTTCTTT. This sequence encodes CASSVAGGNTEAFF.

The chain combines TRBV6-7 with TRBJ2-1; D may be TRBD2 (5 bases). TRBV6-7 is noted as an ORF with a role that remains uncertain. V dropped 9 bases and J dropped 7 bases, with 22 bases sitting between them. The CDR3 loop spans 15 amino acids. For the CDR3, the DNA is TGTGCCAGTAGCGACCGGCTAGTAGGTGTGAATGAGCAGTTCTTC. It encodes CASSDRLVGVNEQFF.

This sequence joins TRBV30 and TRBJ1-1, with 7 bases identical to TRBD1. The germline V gene encodes CDR1 GTSNPN and CDR2 SVGIG (reference sequence). V gave up 6 bases and J gave up 3 bases; unmatched junction bases: 4. There are 12 residues in the CDR3. CDR3 sequence reads: CACKQGYTEAFF. CDR3 nucleotide sequence: TGTGCCTGTAAACAGGGGTACACTGAAGCTTTCTTT.

The rearrangement joins TRBV6-5 to TRBJ1-5; no reliable D call. Trimming took off 2 bases at V and 4 bases at J, with 6 bases between the two ends. Looked up from germline, CDR1 is MNHEY and CDR2 is SVGAGI. This CDR3 is 13 amino acids long. Here the CDR3 DNA reads TGTGCCAGCAGTTACGAGAAAAATCAGCCCCAGCATTTT. This codes for CASSYEKNQPQHF.

The V call is TRBV10-2, the J call TRBJ2-5; 7 bases match TRBD1. V lost 6 bases, J lost 2 bases, and 6 bases stayed unmatched. Germline values: CDR1 WSHSY, CDR2 SAAADI. This CDR3 is 14 amino acids long. For the CDR3, the DNA is TGCGCCAGCAGAAGAGGGGACAGACAAGAGACCCAGTACTTC. It is translated as CASRRGDRQETQYF.

The chain recombines TRBV27 with TRBJ2-7, with a tentative D call TRBD2 (5 bases). The CDR3 is 13 amino acids. Germline V gene data show CDR1 as MNHEY and CDR2 as SMNVEV (reference sequence). Trimming removed 4 bases from V and 6 bases from J, with 13 bases in between. This CDR3 is CASSSSDWLEQYF. The CDR3 nucleotides read TGTGCCAGCAGTTCCTCGGACTGGCTCGAGCAGTACTTC.

This chain connects TRBV4-2 to TRBJ2-1, with 7 bases identical to TRBD2. This CDR3 contains 17 residues. V shed 6 bases and J 0 bases; nucleotides not matched to a gene: 11. Germline lookup yields CDR1 LGHNA and CDR2 YNFKEQ. For the CDR3, the DNA is TGTGCCAGCAGTCCCCTTTCCGGCGGGAGCTCCTACAATGAGCAGTTCTTC. Translating it yields CASSPLSGGSSYNEQFF.

This chain links TRBV28 with TRBJ1-5; no definite D call. V lost 1 base to trimming and J lost 3 bases, with 16 bases between them. CDR1 MDHEN and CDR2 SYDVKM come from the germline V gene. This CDR3 comprises 17 residues. The DNA of the CDR3 is TGTGCCAGCAGTTTATTAAAGTTGTTGGCAGACAATCAGCCCCAGCATTTT. This translates into CASSLLKLLADNQPQHF.

This chain connects TRBV5-6 to TRBJ2-7, with 7 bases lining up with TRBD1. Germline V gives CDR1 SGHDT, CDR2 YYEEEE. The CDR3 extends over 15 amino acids. The junction had 9 bases not matched to a gene; V was cut back by 3 bases and J by 3 bases. CDR3 protein: CASSSFGQADYEQYF. The CDR3 nucleotides read TGTGCCAGCAGCTCTTTCGGACAGGCCGACTACGAGCAGTACTTC.

This clone has just a few counts. The rearrangement uses TRBV10-1 and TRBJ2-5; D is undetermined. Trimming removed 2 bases at V and 0 bases at J, with 4 bases between. Germline V gene data show CDR1 as WNHNN and CDR2 as SYGVQD (reference sequence). This CDR3 has 13 residues. CDR3 sequence reads: CASSEEYQETQYF. The CDR3 DNA reads TGCGCCAGCAGTGAGGAGTACCAAGAGACCCAGTACTTC.

V and J are TRBV7-3 and TRBJ2-7, with a possible D match to TRBD2 (6 bases). The CDR3 consists of 17 residues. Trimming removed 6 bases from V and 2 bases from J, with 23 bases in between. The germline V gene has CDR1 SGHTA and CDR2 FQGTGA. The DNA for the CDR3 is TGTGCCAGCAGTCAAAGTCCCGGGACTGCTGAAACCTACGAGCAGTACTTC. Translating it yields CASSQSPGTAETYEQYF.

Worth noting for this clone: A read error may account for a junction end that differs from germline. The genes are TRBV7-9 and TRBJ2-3; 8 bases are shared with TRBD1. The germline gives CDR1 SEHNR, CDR2 FQNEAQ (reference sequence). The CDR3 extends over 16 amino acids. CDR3 nucleotide sequence: TGTTCCAGCAGCTCAGGACAGGGCTACTGGGCAGATACGCAGTATTTT. Encoded protein: CSSSSGQGYWADTQYF.